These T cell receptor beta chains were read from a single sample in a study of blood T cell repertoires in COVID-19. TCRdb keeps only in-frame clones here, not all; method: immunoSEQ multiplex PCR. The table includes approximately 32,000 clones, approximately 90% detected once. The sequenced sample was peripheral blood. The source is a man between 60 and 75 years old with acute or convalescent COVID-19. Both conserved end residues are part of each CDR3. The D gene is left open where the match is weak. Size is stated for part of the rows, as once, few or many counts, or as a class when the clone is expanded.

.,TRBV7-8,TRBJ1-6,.,CASNNGHYNSPLHF,TGTGCCAGCAACAATGGGCATTATAATTCACCCCTCCACTTT
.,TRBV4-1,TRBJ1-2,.,CASSQEGLGYGYTF,TGCGCCAGCAGCCAAGAGGGACTTGGCTATGGCTACACCTTC
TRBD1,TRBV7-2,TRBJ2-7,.,CASSFRTGSYEQYF,TGTGCCAGCAGCTTCCGGACAGGCTCCTACGAGCAGTACTTC
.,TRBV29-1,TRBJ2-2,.,CSVSPDLTGELFF,TGCAGCGTCAGCCCGGACTTAACCGGGGAGCTGTTTTTT
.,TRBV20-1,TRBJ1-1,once,CSASLWTENTEAFF,TGCAGTGCTAGTCTCTGGACAGAGAACACTGAAGCTTTCTTT
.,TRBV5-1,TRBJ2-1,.,CASSLQDPPEGQFF,TGCGCCAGCAGCTTGCAGGACCCCCCGGAGGGGCAGTTCTTC
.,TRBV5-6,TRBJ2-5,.,CASSWMTRLETQYF,TGTGCCAGCAGCTGGATGACTAGGTTAGAGACCCAGTACTTC
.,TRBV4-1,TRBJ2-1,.,CASSPAGGGSYNEQFF,TGCGCCAGCAGCCCAGCCGGTGGCGGCTCCTACAATGAGCAGTTCTTC
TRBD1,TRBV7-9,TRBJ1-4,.,CASSLDATGANEKLFF,TGTGCCAGCAGCTTAGATGCGACAGGGGCTAATGAAAAACTGTTTTTT
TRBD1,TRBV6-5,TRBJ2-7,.,CASSKPGQSSYEQYF,TGTGCCAGCAGTAAACCGGGACAGTCCTCCTACGAGCAGTACTTC
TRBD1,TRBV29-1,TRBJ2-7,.,CSVQDRDSYEQYF,TGCAGCGTTCAAGACAGGGACTCCTACGAGCAGTACTTC
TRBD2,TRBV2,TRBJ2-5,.,CASSSGLAGGETQYF,TGTGCCAGCAGTTCGGGACTAGCGGGAGGAGAGACCCAGTACTTC